These 7 T cell receptor beta chains originate from one sample sequenced in a study of T-cell reconstitution after alpha-beta-depleted transplantation in children. Unique molecular identifiers were used in preparing the TCRbeta library. TCRdb re-analysed the PCR reads in MiXCR, keeping a single row per CDR3 protein. The data hold some 200,000 distinct CDR3 sequences, with under 8.5% observed a single time. This specimen was PBMCs, taken before TCRalphabeta/CD19-depleted stem cell transplant. Receptor source: a boy aged 2 to 9 with acute lymphoblastic leukemia, due to receive a stem cell transplant.

This clonotype was seen many times. This chain uses TRBV4-2 with TRBJ2-3; the D call may be TRBD1 or TRBD2 (7 bases each). V lost 0 bases to trimming and J lost 3 bases, with 16 bases between them. Germline-derived CDR1 and CDR2 are LGHNA and YNFKEQ. The CDR3 extends over 17 amino acids. The CDR3 loop is CASSQERRQGGTDTQYF. CDR3 nucleotide sequence: TGTGCCAGCAGCCAAGAGCGGAGACAGGGAGGGACAGATACGCAGTATTTT.

This clonotype was detected only a few times. The V and J genes are TRBV20-1 and TRBJ2-7; a weak D match, TRBD2 (6 bases). The ends were cut back, 6 bases at V and 3 bases at J, with 15 bases in the middle. The germline V gene encodes CDR1 DFQATT and CDR2 SNEGSKA (reference sequence). The CDR3 extends over 13 amino acids. DNA of the CDR3: TGCAGTGCACCCCGGGAGCAGAGCTACGAGCAGTACTTC. Translating gives CSAPREQSYEQYF.

This clonotype was recorded at least ten times. V usage is TRBV4-1 and J usage is TRBJ2-1; D is perhaps TRBD1 or TRBD2 (5 bases each). Germline values: CDR1 MGHRA, CDR2 YSYEKL. Trimming stripped 0 bases from V and 10 bases from J, with 10 bases between. There are 13 residues in the CDR3. Here the CDR3 reads CASSQDCWGEQFF. DNA for the CDR3: TGCGCCAGCAGCCAAGATTGTTGGGGGGAGCAGTTCTTC.

This clonotype was counted ten times or more. The rearrangement uses TRBV25-1 and TRBJ2-3, with TRBD1 as a possible D gene (5 bases). Trimming pared 0 bases from V and 6 bases from J, leaving 13 bases between. The CDR3 length is 15 residues. Germline CDR1 is MGHDK and CDR2 is SYGVNS. This chain's CDR3 is CASSEYGAVRDTQYF. CDR3 DNA: TGTGCCAGCAGTGAATATGGGGCAGTGAGGGATACGCAGTATTTT. Full variable domain (outside the CDR3, taken from reference TRBV25-1 and TRBJ2-3): EADIYQTPRYLVIGTGKKITLECSQTMGHDKMYWYQQDPGMELHLIHYSYGVNSTEKGDLSSESTVSRIRTEHFPLTLESARPSHTSQYLCASSEYGAVRDTQYFGPGTRLTVL.

This clonotype was seen many times. This chain's CDR3 is CASSLHRGLNYGYTF. CDR3 DNA: TGTGCCAGCAGTTTACACAGGGGGCTTAACTATGGCTACACCTTC. The chain recombines TRBV28 with TRBJ1-2; 9 bases fit TRBD1. With 2 bases clipped from V and 1 base from J, the junction kept 2 bases outside the gene matches. CDR1 MDHEN and CDR2 SYDVKM come from the germline V gene. The CDR3 has 15 amino acids.

A few counts support this clonotype. The J gene is TRBJ2-5, the V gene TRBV11-2; D is perhaps TRBD1 or TRBD2 (5 bases each). CDR1 and CDR2 from the germline V gene are SGHAT and FQNNGV. The germline V and J ends were trimmed by 2 bases and 5 bases, with 15 bases remaining between them. CDR3 length: 15 residues. The CDR3 loop reads CASSLRDPIGETQYF. The CDR3 coding sequence is TGTGCCAGCAGCTTACGGGACCCCATCGGCGAGACCCAGTACTTC.

This clonotype was detected only a few times. The rearrangement joins TRBV2 to TRBJ1-1; the match to TRBD1 covers 7 bases. The V and J ends lost 7 bases and 1 base, in that order; junction bases with no gene match: 9. This CDR3 has 15 amino acids. The V gene's germline CDR1 is SNHLY and CDR2 FYNNEI. The CDR3 nucleotides read TGTGCCAGCACCGTACGACAGGGTAGGAACACTGAAGCTTTCTTT. Translated, it gives CASTVRQGRNTEAFF.